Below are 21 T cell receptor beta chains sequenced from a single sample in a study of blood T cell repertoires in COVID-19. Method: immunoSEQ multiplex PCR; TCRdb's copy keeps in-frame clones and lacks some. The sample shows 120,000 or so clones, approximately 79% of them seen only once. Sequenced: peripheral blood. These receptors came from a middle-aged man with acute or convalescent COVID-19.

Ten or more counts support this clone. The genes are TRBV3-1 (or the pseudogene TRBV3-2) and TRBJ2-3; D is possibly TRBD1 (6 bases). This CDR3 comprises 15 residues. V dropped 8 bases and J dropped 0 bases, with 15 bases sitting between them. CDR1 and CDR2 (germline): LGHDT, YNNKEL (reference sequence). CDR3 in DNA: TGTGCCAGCGGGGGACAAACTACTAGCACAGATACGCAGTATTTT. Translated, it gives CASGGQTTSTDTQYF.

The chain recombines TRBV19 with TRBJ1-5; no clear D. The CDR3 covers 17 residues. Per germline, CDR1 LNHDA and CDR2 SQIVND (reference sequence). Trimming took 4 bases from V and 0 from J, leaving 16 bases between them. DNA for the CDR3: TGTGCCAGTAGTACTCCCGGGATAGGCTATAGCAATCAGCCCCAGCATTTT. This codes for CASSTPGIGYSNQPQHF.

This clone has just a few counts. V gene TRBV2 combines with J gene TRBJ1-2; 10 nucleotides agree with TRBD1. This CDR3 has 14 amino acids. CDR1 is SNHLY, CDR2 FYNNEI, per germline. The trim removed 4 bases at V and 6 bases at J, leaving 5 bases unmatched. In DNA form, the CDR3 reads TGTGCCAGCAGTGTTCAGGGGACAGGGGATGGCTACACCTTC. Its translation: CASSVQGTGDGYTF.

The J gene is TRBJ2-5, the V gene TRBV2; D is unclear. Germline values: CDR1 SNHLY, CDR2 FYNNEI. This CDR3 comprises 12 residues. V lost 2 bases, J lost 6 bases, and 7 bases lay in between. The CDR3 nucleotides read TGTGCCAGCAGTGAATCGGTTCAGACCCAGTACTTC. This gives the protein CASSESVQTQYF.

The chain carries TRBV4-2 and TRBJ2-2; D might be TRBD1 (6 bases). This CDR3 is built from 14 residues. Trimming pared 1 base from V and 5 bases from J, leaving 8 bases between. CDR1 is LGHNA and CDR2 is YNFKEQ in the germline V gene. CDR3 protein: CASSQVGTTGELFF. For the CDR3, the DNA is TGTGCCAGCAGCCAAGTAGGGACAACCGGGGAGCTGTTTTTT.

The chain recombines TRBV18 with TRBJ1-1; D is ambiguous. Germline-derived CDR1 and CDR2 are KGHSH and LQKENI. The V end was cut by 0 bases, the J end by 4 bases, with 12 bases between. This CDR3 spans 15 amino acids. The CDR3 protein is CASSPPDRVRTEAFF. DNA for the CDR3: TGTGCCAGCTCACCACCTGACCGGGTTCGCACTGAAGCTTTCTTT. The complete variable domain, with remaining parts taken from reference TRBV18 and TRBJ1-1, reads NAGVMQNPRHLVRRRGQEARLRCSPMKGHSHVYWYRQLPEEGLKFMVYLQKENIIDESGMPKERFSAEFPKEGPSILRIQQVVRGDSAAYFCASSPPDRVRTEAFFGQGTRLTVV.

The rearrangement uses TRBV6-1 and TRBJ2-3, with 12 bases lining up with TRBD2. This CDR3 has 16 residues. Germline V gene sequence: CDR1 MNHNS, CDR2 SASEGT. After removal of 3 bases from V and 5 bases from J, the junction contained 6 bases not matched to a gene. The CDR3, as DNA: TGTGCCAGCAGTGAGTCTAGCGGGAGGGCCGGAGATACGCAGTATTTT. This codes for CASSESSGRAGDTQYF.

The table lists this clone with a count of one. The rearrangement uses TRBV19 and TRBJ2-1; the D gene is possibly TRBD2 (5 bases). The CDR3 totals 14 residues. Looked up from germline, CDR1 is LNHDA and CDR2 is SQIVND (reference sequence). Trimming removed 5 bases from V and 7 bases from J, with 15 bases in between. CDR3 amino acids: CASSPGLHTNEQFF. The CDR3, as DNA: TGTGCCAGTAGTCCCGGACTGCACACTAATGAGCAGTTCTTC. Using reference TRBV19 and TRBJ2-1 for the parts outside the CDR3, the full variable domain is DGGITQSPKYLFRKEGQNVTLSCEQNLNHDAMYWYRQDPGQGLRLIYYSQIVNDFQKGDIAEGYSVSREKKESFPLTVTSAQKNPTAFYLCASSPGLHTNEQFFGPGTRLTVL.

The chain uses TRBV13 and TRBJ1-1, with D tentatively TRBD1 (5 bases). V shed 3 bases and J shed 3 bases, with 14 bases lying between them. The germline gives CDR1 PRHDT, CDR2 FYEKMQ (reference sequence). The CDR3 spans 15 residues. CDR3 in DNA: TGTGCCAGCAGCTTCGGGGGGGATTGGTACACTGAAGCTTTCTTT. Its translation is CASSFGGDWYTEAFF. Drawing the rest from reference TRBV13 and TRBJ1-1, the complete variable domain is AAGVIQSPRHLIKEKRETATLKCYPIPRHDTVYWYQQGPGQDPQFLISFYEKMQSDKGSIPDRFSAQQFSDYHSELNMSSLELGDSALYFCASSFGGDWYTEAFFGQGTRLTVV.

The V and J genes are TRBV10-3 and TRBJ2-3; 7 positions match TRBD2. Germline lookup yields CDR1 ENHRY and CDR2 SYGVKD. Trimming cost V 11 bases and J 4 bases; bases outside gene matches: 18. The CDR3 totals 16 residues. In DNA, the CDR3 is TGTGCCTCTCGCCGGGAACTAGCACGGGGGGCAGATACGCAGTATTTT. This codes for CASRRELARGADTQYF.

The CDR3 DNA follows: TGCAGCGTGATTGGGAGTTCCTACGAGCAGTACTTC. Translating it yields CSVIGSSYEQYF. The J gene is TRBJ2-7, the V gene TRBV29-1, with TRBD2 as a possible D gene (5 bases). Germline CDR1 is SQVTM and CDR2 is ANQGSEA. CDR3 length: 12 residues. V lost 6 bases to trimming and J lost 1 base, with 10 bases between them.

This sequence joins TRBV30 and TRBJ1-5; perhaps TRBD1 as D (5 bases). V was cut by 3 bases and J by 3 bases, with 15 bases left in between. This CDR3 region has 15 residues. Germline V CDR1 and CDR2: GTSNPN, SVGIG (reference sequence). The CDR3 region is CAWRYSGASNQPQHF. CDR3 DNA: TGTGCCTGGAGGTACTCTGGGGCATCCAATCAGCCCCAGCATTTT.

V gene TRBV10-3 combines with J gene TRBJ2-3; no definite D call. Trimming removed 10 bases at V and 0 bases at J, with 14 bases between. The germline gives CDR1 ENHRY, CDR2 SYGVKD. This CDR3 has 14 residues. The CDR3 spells CATSREASTDTQYF. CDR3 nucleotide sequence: TGTGCCACCTCTAGAGAGGCTAGCACAGATACGCAGTATTTT.

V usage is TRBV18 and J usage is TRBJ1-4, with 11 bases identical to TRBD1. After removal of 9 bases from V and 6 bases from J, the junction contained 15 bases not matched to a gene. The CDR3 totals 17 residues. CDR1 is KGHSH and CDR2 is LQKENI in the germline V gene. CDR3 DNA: TGTGCCAGTTCGCCCGGGACAGGGGGATATCGACATGAAAAACTGTTTTTT. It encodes CASSPGTGGYRHEKLFF.

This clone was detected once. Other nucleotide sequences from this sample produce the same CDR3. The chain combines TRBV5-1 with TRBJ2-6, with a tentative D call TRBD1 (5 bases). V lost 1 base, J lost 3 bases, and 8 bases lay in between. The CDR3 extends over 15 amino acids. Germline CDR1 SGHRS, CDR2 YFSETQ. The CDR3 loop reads CASSLTGLGANVLTF. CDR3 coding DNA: TGCGCCAGCAGCTTGACAGGTCTTGGGGCCAACGTCCTGACTTTC.

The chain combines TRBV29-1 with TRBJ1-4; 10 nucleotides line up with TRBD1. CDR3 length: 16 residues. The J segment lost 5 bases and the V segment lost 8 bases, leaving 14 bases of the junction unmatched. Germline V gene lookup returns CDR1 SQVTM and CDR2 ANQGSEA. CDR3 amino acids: CSYRDRGTGRNEKLFF. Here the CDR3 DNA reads TGCAGCTACCGGGACAGGGGAACAGGAAGGAATGAAAAACTGTTTTTT.

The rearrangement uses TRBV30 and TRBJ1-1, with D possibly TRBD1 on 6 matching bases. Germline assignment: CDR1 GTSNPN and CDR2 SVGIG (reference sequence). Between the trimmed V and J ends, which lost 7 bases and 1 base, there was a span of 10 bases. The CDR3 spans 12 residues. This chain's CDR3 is CALQGPNTEAFF. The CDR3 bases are TGTGCCTTACAGGGCCCGAACACTGAAGCTTTCTTT. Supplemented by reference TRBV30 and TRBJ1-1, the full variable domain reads SQTIHQWPATLVQPVGSPLSLECTVEGTSNPNLYWYRQAAGRGLQLLFYSVGIGQISSEVPQNLSASRPQDRQFILSSKKLLLSDSGFYLCALQGPNTEAFFGQGTRLTVV.

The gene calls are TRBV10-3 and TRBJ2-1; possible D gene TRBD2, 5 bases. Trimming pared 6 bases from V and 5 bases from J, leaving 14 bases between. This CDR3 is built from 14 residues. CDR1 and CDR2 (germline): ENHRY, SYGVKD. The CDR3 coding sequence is TGTGCCATCAGCCGGATCGGGGAAGACAATGAGCAGTTCTTC. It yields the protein CAISRIGEDNEQFF.

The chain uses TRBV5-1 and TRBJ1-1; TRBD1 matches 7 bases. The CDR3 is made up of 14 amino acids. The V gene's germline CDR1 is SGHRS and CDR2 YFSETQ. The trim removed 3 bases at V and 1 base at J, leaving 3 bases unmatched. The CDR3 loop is CASSSGGGNTEAFF. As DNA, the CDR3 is TGCGCCAGCAGCTCAGGGGGAGGGAACACTGAAGCTTTCTTT.

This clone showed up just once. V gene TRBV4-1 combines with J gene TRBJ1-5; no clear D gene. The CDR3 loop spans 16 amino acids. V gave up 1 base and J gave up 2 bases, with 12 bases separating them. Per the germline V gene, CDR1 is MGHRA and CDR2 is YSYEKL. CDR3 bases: TGCGCCAGCAGCCAAGTGGGCCCGCTCGGCAATCAGCCCCAGCATTTT. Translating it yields CASSQVGPLGNQPQHF.

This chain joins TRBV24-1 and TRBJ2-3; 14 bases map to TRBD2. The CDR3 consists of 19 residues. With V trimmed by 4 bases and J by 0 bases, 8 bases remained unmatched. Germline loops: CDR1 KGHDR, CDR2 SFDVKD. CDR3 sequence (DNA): TGTGCCACCAGTGACACCGGGACTAGCGGGAGAAAAAGCACAGATACGCAGTATTTT. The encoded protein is CATSDTGTSGRKSTDTQYF.